Following are 5 T cell receptor beta chains from one sample sequenced in a study of blood T cell repertoires in COVID-19. The repertoire was sequenced with immunoSEQ multiplex PCR; TCRdb's copy has only in-frame clones and lacks some. Of roughly 120,000 clones in the sample, about 85% were seen once. Sequencing was performed on peripheral blood. The receptors stem from a man aged 40-49 years with acute or convalescent COVID-19.

DNA for the CDR3: TGTGCCATCAGTGATTTTGAGACTGAAGCTTTCTTT. This sequence encodes CAISDFETEAFF. The chain recombines TRBV10-3 with TRBJ1-1, with no clear D. Deletions cut 3 bases from V and 5 bases from J, with 7 bases between. Germline V gives CDR1 ENHRY, CDR2 SYGVKD. The CDR3 is 12 residues long.

This clone was detected only once. This sequence joins TRBV19 and TRBJ2-4; a possible D gene is TRBD2 (6 bases). The CDR3 totals 14 residues. CDR1 LNHDA and CDR2 SQIVND come from the germline V gene (reference sequence). V was clipped by 3 bases and J by 7 bases, with 13 bases between them. Written as DNA, the CDR3 is TGTGCCAGTAGTATGGGCGGGGCATTTAACATTCAGTACTTC. Residues: CASSMGGAFNIQYF.

V is TRBV4-1 and J is TRBJ2-7; possibly TRBD1 for D (5 bases). The CDR3 contains 16 residues. In germline, CDR1 is MGHRA, CDR2 YSYEKL. V dropped 2 bases and J dropped 0 bases, with 14 bases sitting between them. The CDR3 region is CASSQPLQGGSYEQYF. CDR3 nucleotides: TGCGCCAGCAGCCAACCCCTCCAGGGCGGCTCCTACGAGCAGTACTTC.

DNA of the CDR3: TGTGCCACCTCCGGGACAGGGCGTACTCAGCCCCAGCATTTT. Translation gives CATSGTGRTQPQHF. V is TRBV19 and J is TRBJ1-5; 9 bases are shared with TRBD1. Germline V gene data show CDR1 as LNHDA and CDR2 as SQIVND (reference sequence). The V and J ends lost 10 bases and 6 bases, in that order; junction bases with no gene match: 10. CDR3 length equals 14 residues.

J is TRBJ1-5 and V is TRBV6-2 or TRBV6-3; 7 bases align to TRBD1. Germline loops: CDR1 MNHEY, CDR2 SVGEGT. CDR3 length equals 15 residues. V gave up 0 bases and J gave up 2 bases; unmatched junction bases: 1. This chain's CDR3 is CASSYSQGRNQPQHF. CDR3 coding DNA: TGTGCCAGCAGTTACTCACAGGGGCGCAATCAGCCCCAGCATTTT.